The 29 T cell receptor beta chains reported below all come from one sample, sequenced in a study of graft-versus-host responses after intestinal transplantation. Clones were sequenced by immunoSEQ multiplex PCR, and TCRdb holds only the in-frame ones, with some missing. The sample lists tens of thousands of clones; roughly 95% were seen once. Here the sequenced sample was PBMCs, taken 156 days after intestinal transplant. Receptors were obtained from a human patient who received an intestinal transplant, so some T cells may come from the graft donor.

The chain links TRBV6-5 to TRBJ2-5, with 10 bases matching TRBD2. Per germline, CDR1 MNHEY and CDR2 SVGAGI. The CDR3 is 14 residues long. V lost 3 bases and J lost 4; bases outside the gene matches: 2. CDR3 protein: CASSYSSGGETQYF. The DNA for the CDR3 is TGTGCCAGCAGTTATTCTAGCGGGGGAGAGACCCAGTACTTC.

The J gene is TRBJ2-7, the V gene TRBV30; a weak D match, TRBD2 (5 bases). Germline V CDR1 and CDR2: GTSNPN, SVGIG (reference sequence). This CDR3 comprises 11 residues. The V end lost 7 bases, the J end lost 3 bases, and 10 bases lay between the germline ends. CDR3: CASGNYYEQYF. The CDR3 region has the DNA TGTGCCTCCGGGAACTACTACGAGCAGTACTTC.

The chain couples TRBV5-5 to TRBJ1-2; no clear D. Germline V gene lookup returns CDR1 SGHKS and CDR2 YYEKEE (reference sequence). The V and J ends lost 4 bases and 7 bases respectively, with 11 bases between them. This CDR3 has 12 amino acids. The CDR3 DNA follows: TGTGCCAGCAGCGCCCCGCGTGTTGGCTACACCTTC. Residues: CASSAPRVGYTF.

The J gene is TRBJ1-5, the V gene TRBV19; D not certain. Per the germline V gene, CDR1 is LNHDA and CDR2 is SQIVND (reference sequence). The CDR3 is 15 amino acids. The ends were cut back, 3 bases at V and 1 base at J, with 10 bases in the middle. The CDR3 coding sequence is TGTGCCAGTAGTATGTATGGAAACAGCAATCAGCCCCAGCATTTT. As protein: CASSMYGNSNQPQHF.

This clone has more than one count but fewer than ten. This rearrangement joins TRBV4-1 to TRBJ2-1; no clear D. The CDR3 sequence is 12 residues long. Trimming took off 0 bases at V and 6 bases at J, with 3 bases between the two ends. Germline CDR1 reads MGHRA; CDR2 reads YSYEKL. This CDR3 reads CASSQDGNEQFF. CDR3 sequence (DNA): TGCGCCAGCAGCCAAGACGGCAATGAGCAGTTCTTC.

The CDR3 spells CASSGQGGNTEAFF. CDR3 in DNA: TGTGCCAGCAGTGGACAGGGGGGCAACACTGAAGCTTTCTTT. V and J are TRBV2 and TRBJ1-1; 9 bases map to TRBD1. After removal of 4 bases from V and 2 bases from J, the junction contained 2 bases not matched to a gene. The CDR3 is made up of 14 amino acids. Germline assignment: CDR1 SNHLY and CDR2 FYNNEI. Full variable domain (outside the CDR3, taken from reference TRBV2 and TRBJ1-1): EPEVTQTPSHQVTQMGQEVILRCVPISNHLYFYWYRQILGQKVEFLVSFYNNEISEKSEIFDDQFSVERPDGSNFTLKIRSTKLEDSAMYFCASSGQGGNTEAFFGQGTRLTVV.

The chain couples TRBV6-1 to TRBJ2-7; D gene uncertain. V lost 4 bases and J lost 4, with 2 bases in between. The CDR3 is 10 amino acids. Germline values: CDR1 MNHNS, CDR2 SASEGT. The CDR3 nucleotides read TGTGCCAGCAGTGCGTACGAGCAGTACTTC. Translation: CASSAYEQYF.

V gene TRBV19 combines with J gene TRBJ2-2; D might be TRBD1 (5 bases). The V end was cut by 5 bases, the J end by 0 bases, with 10 bases between. Germline-derived CDR1 and CDR2 are LNHDA and SQIVND (reference sequence). The length of the CDR3 is 15 residues. The CDR3 sequence is CASSATVTNTGELFF. The CDR3, as DNA: TGTGCCAGTAGTGCGACAGTCACGAACACCGGGGAGCTGTTTTTT.

V usage is TRBV21-1 and J usage is TRBJ2-2. TRBV21-1 is a listed pseudogene. The CDR3 has 16 amino acids. This CDR3 reads CASSKVIYGVTGELFF. Here the CDR3 DNA reads TGTGCCAGCAGCAAAGTTATCTATGGCGTGACCGGGGAGCTGTTTTTT.

The V call is TRBV21-1, the J call TRBJ2-7; TRBD1, the D gene given by the table, was not confirmed from the DNA. TRBV21-1 is reported as a pseudogene. The CDR3 is made up of 17 amino acids. The CDR3 loop is CASTNWQVENTAYEQYF. In nucleotides, the CDR3 is TGTGCCAGCACCAATTGGCAGGTCGAGAACACGGCCTACGAGCAGTACTTC.

The V and J genes are TRBV11-2 and TRBJ2-3; D unresolved. The CDR3 consists of 15 residues. The V and J ends lost 7 bases and 5 bases respectively, with 19 bases between them. From germline, CDR1 is SGHAT and CDR2 FQNNGV. The chain's CDR3 is CASTPSSALLDTQYF. For the CDR3, the DNA is TGTGCCAGCACCCCCTCATCAGCGCTCTTAGATACGCAGTATTTT.

This clone was counted a few times. The chain recombines TRBV7-9 with TRBJ1-2, with D unclear. This CDR3 has 12 residues. Germline V gene data show CDR1 as SEHNR and CDR2 as FQNEAQ (reference sequence). V was clipped by 3 bases and J by 6 bases, with 8 bases between them. This chain's CDR3 is CASSFAGDGYTF. CDR3 in DNA: TGTGCCAGCAGCTTTGCCGGGGATGGCTACACCTTC. Drawing the rest from reference TRBV7-9 and TRBJ1-2, the complete variable domain is DTGVSQNPRHKITKRGQNVTFRCDPISEHNRLYWYRQTLGQGPEFLTYFQNEAQLEKSRLLSDRFSAERPKGSFSTLEIQRTEQGDSAMYLCASSFAGDGYTFGSGTRLTVV.

The rearrangement uses TRBV6-4 and TRBJ2-3, with TRBD2 identical over 16 bases. The V segment lost 4 bases and the J segment 4 bases; nucleotides outside the gene matches: 2. This CDR3 has 16 residues. The germline CDR1 and CDR2 sequences are MRHNA and SNTAGT. The CDR3 nucleotides read TGTGCCAGCAGTGCGGGACTAGCGGGGGGGCCAGATACGCAGTATTTT. Protein: CASSAGLAGGPDTQYF.

The rearrangement joins TRBV19 to TRBJ2-5, with D perhaps being TRBD1 or TRBD2 (5 bases each). In germline, CDR1 is LNHDA, CDR2 SQIVND (reference sequence). Deletions cut 6 bases from V and 3 bases from J, with 20 bases between. The CDR3 spans 16 residues. The CDR3 loop is CASSLIWGRDEETQYF. DNA of the CDR3: TGTGCCAGTAGCTTAATATGGGGCAGGGACGAAGAGACCCAGTACTTC.

V is TRBV19 and J is TRBJ1-5, with TRBD1 matching over 9 bases. From germline, CDR1 is LNHDA and CDR2 SQIVND (reference sequence). The junction had 0 bases not matched to a gene; V was cut back by 4 bases and J by 2 bases. The CDR3 is made up of 14 amino acids. CDR3 DNA: TGTGCCAGTAGTAGGGACAGGGGCAATCAGCCCCAGCATTTT. This codes for CASSRDRGNQPQHF.

The chain combines TRBV6-9 with TRBJ1-2; tentative D call: TRBD1 (5 bases). The germline V gene has CDR1 MNHGY and CDR2 SVAAGI. Between the trimmed V and J ends, which lost 6 bases and 5 bases, there was a span of 10 bases. CDR3 length equals 12 residues. The chain's CDR3 is CASRGRGYGYTF. The DNA for the CDR3 is TGTGCCAGCAGGGGCCGGGGGTATGGCTACACCTTC.

This clone appeared once. The rearrangement joins TRBV28 to TRBJ2-1; weak D call: TRBD2 (6 bases). This CDR3 has 17 residues. Germline V gives CDR1 MDHEN, CDR2 SYDVKM. V lost 6 bases, J lost 5 bases, and 23 bases lay in between. The DNA for the CDR3 is TGTGCCAGCAGCTCCGGTTTGGGGGAGGAGGAGGACAATGAGCAGTTCTTC. Translated: CASSSGLGEEEDNEQFF.

The V call is TRBV7-7, the J call TRBJ2-1, with 11 bases matching TRBD1. This CDR3 has 17 amino acids. Germline assignment: CDR1 SSHAT and CDR2 FNYEAQ (reference sequence). V was pared by 2 bases and J by 5 bases, with 8 bases of the junction left unmatched. The CDR3 region has the DNA TGTGCCAGCAGCTTAACCCCACCGGGACAGGGGGACAATGAGCAGTTCTTC. Amino acids: CASSLTPPGQGDNEQFF.

The chain is built from TRBV5-1 and TRBJ1-2; D gene unclear. V lost 1 base and J lost 2, with 15 bases in between. Germline CDR1 SGHRS, CDR2 YFSETQ. The length of the CDR3 is 16 residues. The CDR3, as DNA: TGCGCCAGCAGCTTGATGTTGCTGTCGGTCAACTATGGCTACACCTTC. Translating gives CASSLMLLSVNYGYTF. Complete variable domain (other parts from reference TRBV5-1 and TRBJ1-2): KAGVTQTPRYLIKTRGQQVTLSCSPISGHRSVSWYQQTPGQGLQFLFEYFSETQRNKGNFPGRFSGRQFSNSRSEMNVSTLELGDSALYLCASSLMLLSVNYGYTFGSGTRLTVV.

The V and J genes are TRBV7-2 and TRBJ2-7; D not certain. Germline lookup yields CDR1 SGHTA and CDR2 FQGNSA. There are 17 residues in the CDR3. V was clipped by 1 base and J by 0 bases, with 16 bases between them. DNA of the CDR3: TGTGCCAGCAGCTTAGGGTTCCTCTTCCACCCCTCCTACGAGCAGTACTTC. This translates into CASSLGFLFHPSYEQYF.

This chain connects TRBV19 to TRBJ2-5; weak D call: TRBD2 (6 bases). Matching the DNA end better, TRBJ2-7 makes the J call doubtful. The CDR3 spans 15 residues. Germline CDR1 LNHDA, CDR2 SQIVND (reference sequence). The CDR3 is CASSIGAGSGYEQYF. The CDR3 DNA sequence: TGTGCCAGTAGTATAGGGGCGGGGTCGGGCTACGAGCAGTACTTC.

This rearrangement joins TRBV7-9 to TRBJ1-1; D remains ambiguous. This CDR3 has 12 residues. V lost 7 bases and J lost 1, with 7 bases in between. In germline, CDR1 is SEHNR, CDR2 FQNEAQ (reference sequence). The DNA of the CDR3 is TGTGCCAGCACCGGGCAGAACACTGAAGCTTTCTTT. Translating gives CASTGQNTEAFF.

The CDR3 DNA reads as TGTGCCAGCAGCCTTAGCGGGGGGGGCACAGATACGCAGTATTTT. It encodes CASSLSGGGTDTQYF. The chain links TRBV9 to TRBJ2-3, with 11 bases that match TRBD2. The CDR3 length is 15 residues. The germline CDR1 and CDR2 sequences are SGDLS and YYNGEE. The V segment lost 4 bases and the J segment 1 base; nucleotides outside the gene matches: 2.

This chain joins TRBV4-1 and TRBJ2-3; a weak D match, TRBD2 (6 bases). Germline V lookup: CDR1 MGHRA, CDR2 YSYEKL. This CDR3 spans 16 amino acids. V lost 0 bases and J 5 bases, leaving 15 bases between the germline ends. The CDR3 coding sequence is TGCGCCAGCAGCCAAGACGGGAGTGGGGTGGTAGATACGCAGTATTTT. The encoded protein is CASSQDGSGVVDTQYF.

The chain joins TRBV25-1 to TRBJ2-2, with D possibly being TRBD1 (6 bases). Trimming removed 3 bases at V and 2 bases at J, with 10 bases between. The length of the CDR3 is 15 residues. The germline CDR1 and CDR2 sequences are MGHDK and SYGVNS. The CDR3 region is CASSEWDTNTGELFF. In DNA, the CDR3 is TGTGCCAGCAGTGAGTGGGACACAAACACCGGGGAGCTGTTTTTT.

The table lists this clone with a count of one. The rearrangement uses TRBV12-5 and TRBJ2-3, with no clear D. V was cut by 3 bases and J by 6 bases, with 7 bases left in between. The CDR3 totals 12 residues. Looked up from germline, CDR1 is LGHNT and CDR2 is FRNRAP. The CDR3 DNA reads as TGTGCTAGTGGTTTAGGTTCGGATACGCAGTATTTT. This sequence encodes CASGLGSDTQYF.

The V call is TRBV30, the J call TRBJ2-1; a weak D match, TRBD2 (5 bases). The V and J ends lost 5 bases and 4 bases respectively, with 15 bases between them. In germline, CDR1 is GTSNPN, CDR2 SVGIG (reference sequence). This CDR3 spans 14 amino acids. CDR3 bases: TGTGCCTGGCATCTAGCTTCCCTTTACAATGAGCAGTTCTTC. Its protein product is CAWHLASLYNEQFF.

The chain combines TRBV7-9 with TRBJ2-2, with 8 bases fitting TRBD2. Germline V CDR1 and CDR2: SEHNR, FQNEAQ (reference sequence). The CDR3 has 16 amino acids. The junction had 8 bases not matched to a gene; V was cut back by 1 base and J by 7 bases. CDR3 nucleotides: TGTGCCAGCAGCTTAGTACCCGCGGGAGGACGCGGGGAGCTGTTTTTT. It specifies CASSLVPAGGRGELFF.

The rearrangement joins TRBV19 to TRBJ2-7; no reliable D call. The germline CDR1 and CDR2 sequences are LNHDA and SQIVND (reference sequence). Trimming took 1 base from V and 1 from J, leaving 8 bases between them. The CDR3 contains 14 residues. The CDR3 protein is CASSIVGTSYEQYF. CDR3 DNA sequence: TGTGCCAGTAGTATAGTCGGAACTTCCTACGAGCAGTACTTC.